The table lists the clone carrying this T cell receptor beta chain with a few counts. What it binds is unknown. This entry belongs to a study of T cells after yellow fever vaccination. Study at large: Researchers used SMART-Seq v4 Ultra Low Input to prepare fractions that had low cell numbers. Whole-study findings and limits: Abundant bulk-population clonotypes could contaminate the FACS-sorted repertoires.

Making TCR cDNA involved 5'RACE template switching, which added UMIs and a universal primer site. Each CDR3 protein gets one entry after TCRdb re-called the 5' RACE reads with MiXCR. The sample contains fewer than 500,000 distinct CDR3 sequences, about 19% of which appear only once. Trimming cost V 4 bases and J 5 bases; bases outside gene matches: 7. This CDR3 has 14 amino acids. The V gene's germline CDR1 is SGHNT and CDR2 YYREEE (reference sequence). The chain recombines TRBV5-4 with TRBJ2-5; 8 positions agree with TRBD2. The source material was PBMCs, sampled before the yellow fever booster vaccination. This receptor was identified in a man in his late teens or twenties who received the YFV17D yellow fever vaccine. CDR3 in DNA: TGTGCCAGCAGCACGGGACTAGACGGGGAGACCCAGTACTTC. The encoded protein is CASSTGLDGETQYF. The whole variable domain, filled in from reference TRBV5-4 and TRBJ2-5, reads ETGVTQSPTHLIKTRGQQVTLRCSSQSGHNTVSWYQQALGQGPQFIFQYYREEENGRGNFPPRFSGLQFPNYSSELNVNALELDDSALYLCASSTGLDGETQYFGPGTRLLVL.